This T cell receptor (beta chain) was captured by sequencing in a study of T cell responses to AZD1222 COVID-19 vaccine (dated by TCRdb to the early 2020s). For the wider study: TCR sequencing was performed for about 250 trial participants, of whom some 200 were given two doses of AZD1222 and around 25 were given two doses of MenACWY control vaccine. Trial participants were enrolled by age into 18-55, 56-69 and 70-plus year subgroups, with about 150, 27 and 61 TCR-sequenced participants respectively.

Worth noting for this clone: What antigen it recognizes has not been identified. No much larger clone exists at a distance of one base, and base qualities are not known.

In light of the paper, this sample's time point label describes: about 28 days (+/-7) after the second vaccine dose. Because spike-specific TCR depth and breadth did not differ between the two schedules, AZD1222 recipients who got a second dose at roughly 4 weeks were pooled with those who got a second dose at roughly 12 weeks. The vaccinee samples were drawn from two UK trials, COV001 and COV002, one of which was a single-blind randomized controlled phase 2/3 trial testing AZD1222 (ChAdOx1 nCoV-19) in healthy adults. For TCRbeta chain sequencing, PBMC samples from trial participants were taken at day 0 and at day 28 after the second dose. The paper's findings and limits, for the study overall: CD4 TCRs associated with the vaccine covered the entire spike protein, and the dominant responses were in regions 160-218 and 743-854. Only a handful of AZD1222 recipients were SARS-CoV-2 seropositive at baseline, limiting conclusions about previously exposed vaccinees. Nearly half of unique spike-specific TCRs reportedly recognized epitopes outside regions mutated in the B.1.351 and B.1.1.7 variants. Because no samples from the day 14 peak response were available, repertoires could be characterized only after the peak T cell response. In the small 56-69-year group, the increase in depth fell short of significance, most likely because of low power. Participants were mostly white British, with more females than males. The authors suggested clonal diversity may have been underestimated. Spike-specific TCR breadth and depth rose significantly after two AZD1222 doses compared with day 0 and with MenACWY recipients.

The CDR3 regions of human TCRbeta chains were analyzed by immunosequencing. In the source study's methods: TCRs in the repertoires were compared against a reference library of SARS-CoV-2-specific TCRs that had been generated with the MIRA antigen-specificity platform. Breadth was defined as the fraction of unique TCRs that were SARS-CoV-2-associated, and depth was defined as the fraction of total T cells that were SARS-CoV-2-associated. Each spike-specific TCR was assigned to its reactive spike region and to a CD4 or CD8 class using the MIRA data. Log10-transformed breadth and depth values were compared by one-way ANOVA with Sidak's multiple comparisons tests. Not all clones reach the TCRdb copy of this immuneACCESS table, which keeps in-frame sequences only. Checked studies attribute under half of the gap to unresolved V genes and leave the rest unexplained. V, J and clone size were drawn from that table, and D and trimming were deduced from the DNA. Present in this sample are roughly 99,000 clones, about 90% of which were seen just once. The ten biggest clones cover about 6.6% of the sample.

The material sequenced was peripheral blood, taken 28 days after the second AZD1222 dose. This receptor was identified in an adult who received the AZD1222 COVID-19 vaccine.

The CDR3 region reads CASSLDAASLETQYF. The sequenced DNA: TGTGCCAGCAGCTTAGATGCGGCTAGCCTGGAGACCCAGTACTTC. The chain uses TRBV11-2 and TRBJ2-5; TRBD2 might be the D gene, on 5 matching bases. The CDR1 and CDR2 encoded by the germline V gene are SGHAT and FQNNGV. The CDR3 starts with the cysteine, ends with the phenylalanine, and has 15 residues. Only the CDR3 region is kept as DNA, spanning 45 bases read in frame from base 1. The germline ends are 13 bases apart after V is trimmed by 0 bases and J by 5 bases.